One and the same sample provided the 18 T cell receptor beta chains below, sequenced in a study of T-cell reconstitution after alpha-beta-depleted transplantation in children. Preparation of the TCRbeta library involved a method that used unique molecular identifiers. TCRdb ran MiXCR on the PCR reads and lists one entry per CDR3 protein. This sample has around 250,000 distinct CDR3 sequences; around 25% occur once, and the top ten carry about 2.6%. The sample in question was PBMCs, obtained before TCRalphabeta/CD19-depleted stem cell transplant. The receptors were gathered from a girl under 10 years old with Fanconi anemia, due to receive a stem cell transplant.

This chain joins TRBV15 and TRBJ2-1; D not certain. Trimming cost V 5 bases and J 7 bases, with 9 bases left between them. The CDR3 has 12 amino acids. Germline CDR1 reads LNHNV; CDR2 reads YYDKDF (reference sequence). CDR3 protein: CATSELVNEQFF. CDR3 in DNA: TGTGCCACCAGCGAATTAGTTAATGAGCAGTTCTTC.

This chain uses TRBV5-1 with TRBJ2-3; 9 bases line up with TRBD2. V was clipped by 0 bases and J by 4 bases; unmatched bases: 6. Germline values: CDR1 SGHRS, CDR2 YFSETQ. The CDR3 loop spans 16 amino acids. In DNA form, the CDR3 reads TGCGCCAGCAGCTTGGTTGGCGGGGGGGCGTCAGATACGCAGTATTTT. Its protein product is CASSLVGGGASDTQYF.

At least ten counts were recorded for this clonotype. The chain carries TRBV29-1 and TRBJ2-2; no firm D call. In germline, CDR1 is SQVTM, CDR2 ANQGSEA. The V gene lost 7 bases and the J gene lost 8 bases, with 5 bases spanning the gap. The length of the CDR3 is 9 residues. In DNA form, the CDR3 reads TGCAGCGAACGGGGGGAGCTGTTTTTT. Protein: CSERGELFF.

The chain employs TRBV20-1 and TRBJ1-1, with a tentative D call TRBD1 (5 bases). The CDR3 extends over 13 amino acids. Trimming cost V 6 bases and J 1 base, with 12 bases left between them. CDR1 DFQATT and CDR2 SNEGSKA come from the germline V gene (reference sequence). CDR3 sequence: CSALGDPNTEAFF. In DNA, the CDR3 is TGCAGTGCGCTTGGGGACCCGAACACTGAAGCTTTCTTT.

This clonotype appeared a single time. The CDR3 here is CASSLDAATSGVDTQYF. The DNA for the CDR3 is TGTGCCAGCAGCTTAGATGCGGCTACCTCCGGTGTAGATACGCAGTATTTT. The rearrangement joins TRBV7-9 to TRBJ2-3; D gene unclear. The CDR3 consists of 17 residues. V lost 1 base, J lost 5 bases, and 19 bases lay in between. Germline V gene data show CDR1 as SEHNR and CDR2 as FQNEAQ (reference sequence).

The chain links TRBV30 to TRBJ1-1; D call uncertain. This CDR3 comprises 12 residues. Trimming stripped 4 bases from V and 4 bases from J, with 10 bases between. CDR1 GTSNPN and CDR2 SVGIG come from the germline V gene (reference sequence). The CDR3 is CAWITEGTEAFF. The CDR3, as DNA: TGTGCCTGGATCACCGAAGGCACTGAAGCTTTCTTT.

This clonotype was detected ten times or more. J is TRBJ1-1 and V is TRBV29-1; maybe TRBD1 (5 bases). The length of the CDR3 is 12 residues. Germline assignment: CDR1 SQVTM and CDR2 ANQGSEA. V was trimmed by 4 bases and J by 3 bases, leaving 9 bases between them. CDR3 sequence (DNA): TGCAGCGTTGCAGGGTTGTACACTGAAGCTTTCTTT. Translating it yields CSVAGLYTEAFF.

Details on this clonotype: Being one base from a much bigger clone, this may be a read error. V usage is TRBV20-1 and J usage is TRBJ2-5; 10 bases line up with TRBD2. Germline assignment: CDR1 DFQATT and CDR2 SNEGSKA (reference sequence). V was clipped by 0 bases and J by 6 bases; unmatched bases: 10. The CDR3 is 16 residues long. CDR3 residues: CSARDLERGGLKTQYF. The CDR3 DNA follows: TGCAGTGCTAGAGATCTTGAGCGGGGGGGCCTAAAGACCCAGTACTTC.

This clonotype has just a few counts. The V call is TRBV6-1, the J call TRBJ2-5; TRBD1 agrees at 9 bases. With V trimmed by 7 bases and J by 5 bases, 11 bases remained unmatched. Germline values: CDR1 MNHNS, CDR2 SASEGT. This CDR3 contains 15 residues. For the CDR3, the DNA is TGTGCCAGCACCTGGAAGGACAGGGGAGGGGAGACCCAGTACTTC. It is translated as CASTWKDRGGETQYF.

The table lists this clonotype with many counts. The gene calls are TRBV10-3 and TRBJ2-7, with D unresolved. Germline V gene sequence: CDR1 ENHRY, CDR2 SYGVKD. Between the trimmed V and J ends, which lost 2 bases and 2 bases, there was a span of 1 base. The CDR3 is 11 residues long. CDR3 bases: TGTGCCATCAGTGAGGCCTACGAGCAGTACTTC. Residues: CAISEAYEQYF.

V and J are TRBV6-5 and TRBJ2-1; 7 positions agree with TRBD2. CDR3 size: 14 residues. V was clipped by 5 bases and J by 3 bases; unmatched bases: 4. CDR1 is MNHEY and CDR2 is SVGAGI in the germline V gene. The CDR3 DNA sequence: TGTGCCAGCAGTATGGGGGGGAACTACAATGAGCAGTTCTTC. This encodes CASSMGGNYNEQFF.

This clonotype appeared a few times. This chain joins TRBV6-1 and TRBJ2-2, with a possible D match to TRBD1 (6 bases). Germline CDR1 and CDR2: MNHNS and SASEGT. Deletions cut 5 bases from V and 4 bases from J, with 14 bases between. The CDR3 totals 15 residues. The CDR3 region is CASSIGQPSTGELFF. In DNA form, the CDR3 reads TGTGCCAGCAGTATCGGACAGCCTAGCACCGGGGAGCTGTTTTTT.

The chain recombines TRBV20-1 with TRBJ1-2; D is unresolved. The germline gives CDR1 DFQATT, CDR2 SNEGSKA (reference sequence). The CDR3 has 12 residues. The CDR3 coding sequence is TGCACAACTACGGGCAGGCTTGATGGCTACACCTTC. Amino acids: CTTTGRLDGYTF.

This clonotype was recorded at least ten times. V gene TRBV5-1 combines with J gene TRBJ2-2; 11 nucleotides match TRBD2. V shed 4 bases, J shed 0 bases, and the junction held 8 bases outside the gene matches. Germline V gene data show CDR1 as SGHRS and CDR2 as YFSETQ. The CDR3 covers 18 residues. The CDR3 reads CASSPMTSGVSNTGELFF. CDR3 in DNA: TGCGCCAGCAGCCCTATGACTAGCGGGGTCTCGAACACCGGGGAGCTGTTTTTT.

This clonotype came up many times. This chain connects TRBV7-2 to TRBJ1-1; no clear D. This CDR3 contains 11 residues. V was trimmed by 5 bases and J by 3 bases, leaving 4 bases between them. Per the germline V gene, CDR1 is SGHTA and CDR2 is FQGNSA. The CDR3 DNA follows: TGTGCCAGCAGCGCGTACACTGAAGCTTTCTTT. Translating it yields CASSAYTEAFF.

The sample holds many counts of this clonotype. The chain has TRBV29-1 and TRBJ2-1; TRBD2 aligns across 14 bases. The germline gives CDR1 SQVTM, CDR2 ANQGSEA. The CDR3 covers 15 residues. J lost 8 bases, V lost 5 bases, and 8 bases had no gene match. CDR3 nucleotides: TGCAGCGTTAGAGGGACTAGCGGGAGTAGGGATGAGCAGTTCTTC. It specifies CSVRGTSGSRDEQFF.

There are a few counts of this clonotype. This chain joins TRBV20-1 and TRBJ2-2; D is ambiguous. V lost 7 bases, J lost 3 bases, and 6 bases lay in between. CDR3 length: 11 amino acids. Germline V CDR1 and CDR2: DFQATT, SNEGSKA (reference sequence). The CDR3 DNA reads TGCAGTGGAAGCGACACCGGGGAGCTGTTTTTT. Its protein is CSGSDTGELFF.

This clonotype showed up just a few times. The rearrangement links TRBV6-1 to TRBJ2-7; D tentatively reads TRBD1 or TRBD2 (5 bases each). Trimming pared 7 bases from V and 9 bases from J, leaving 19 bases between. The CDR3 is 13 residues long. The germline V gene has CDR1 MNHNS and CDR2 SASEGT. The CDR3 DNA sequence: TGTGCCAGCACCTACATCGGTGGGGACGGGCAGTACTTC. This codes for CASTYIGGDGQYF.